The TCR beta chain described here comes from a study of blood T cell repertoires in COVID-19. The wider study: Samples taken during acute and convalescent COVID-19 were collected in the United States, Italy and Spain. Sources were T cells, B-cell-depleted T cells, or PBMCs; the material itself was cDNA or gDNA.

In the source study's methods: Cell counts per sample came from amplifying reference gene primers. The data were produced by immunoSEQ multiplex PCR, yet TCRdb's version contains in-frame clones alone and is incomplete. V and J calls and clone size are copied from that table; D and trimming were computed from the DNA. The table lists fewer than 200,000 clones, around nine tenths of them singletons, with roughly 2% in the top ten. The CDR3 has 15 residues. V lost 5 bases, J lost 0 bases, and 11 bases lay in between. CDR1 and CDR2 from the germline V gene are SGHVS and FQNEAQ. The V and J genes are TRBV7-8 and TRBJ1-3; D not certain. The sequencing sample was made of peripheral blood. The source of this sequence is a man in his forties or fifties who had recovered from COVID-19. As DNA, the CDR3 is TGTGCCAGCAGCCTGCAGGCCTCCTCTGGAAACACCATATATTTT. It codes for CASSLQASSGNTIYF.